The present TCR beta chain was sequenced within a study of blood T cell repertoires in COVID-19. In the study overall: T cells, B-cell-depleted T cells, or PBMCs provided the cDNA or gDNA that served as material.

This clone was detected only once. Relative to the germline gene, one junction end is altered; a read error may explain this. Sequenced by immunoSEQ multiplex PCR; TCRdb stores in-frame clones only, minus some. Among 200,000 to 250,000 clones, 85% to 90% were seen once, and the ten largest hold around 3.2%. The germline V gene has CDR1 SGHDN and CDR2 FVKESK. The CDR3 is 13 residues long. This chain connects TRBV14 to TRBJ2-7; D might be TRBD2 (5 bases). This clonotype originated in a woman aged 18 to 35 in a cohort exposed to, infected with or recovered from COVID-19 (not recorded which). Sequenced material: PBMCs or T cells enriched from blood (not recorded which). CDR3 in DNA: TGTGCCAGCAGACAAGTCGGGGCCTACGAGCAGTACTTC. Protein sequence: CASRQVGAYEQYF.